This T cell receptor beta chain is from a study of CD8+ T cells in alopecia areata. Study summary: Treated patients received oral tofacitinib, 5 to 10 mg twice daily.

This clone was counted between two and nine times. The antigen is unknown. Treatment meaning: oral pan-JAK inhibitor, 5-10 mg twice daily. Samples from alopecia areata patients were lesional scalp punch biopsies and peripheral blood. Germline CDR1 reads SGHRS; CDR2 reads YFSETQ. CDR3 size: 16 residues. V shed 6 bases, J shed 1 base, and the junction held 6 bases outside the gene matches. Isolated RNA was reverse transcribed into cDNA used as the sequencing template. Data came from immunoSEQ multiplex PCR; TCRdb stores just in-frame clones and leaves some out. The table shows fewer than 350,000 clones, with roughly 60% occurring only once. Study results and caveats: Sequenced scalp T cells also include alphabeta T cells resident in normal skin. The study found that many expanded lesional clones persisted in scalp and blood during tofacitinib.

This TCR derives from a human donor with alopecia areata. This specimen was CD4+ T cells sorted from blood, taken at week 24, from a patient treated with tofacitinib. V usage is TRBV5-1 and J usage is TRBJ2-2, with 10 bases that match TRBD2. Here the CDR3 DNA reads TGCGCCAGCACCAGCCCTAGCGGGGGGAACACCGGGGAGCTGTTTTTT. Its translation is CASTSPSGGNTGELFF.